This T cell receptor (beta chain) stems from a study of blood T cell repertoires in COVID-19. In the study overall: Samples representing acute and convalescent COVID-19 were sourced from the United States, Italy and Spain.

In the original workflow: Amplification from reference gene primers served as the basis for estimated nucleated cell counts. Sequenced by immunoSEQ multiplex PCR; TCRdb stores in-frame clones only, minus some. The DNA gave D and trimming, while V, J and clone size come from that table. The sample has 200,000 to 250,000 clones, 70% to 90% seen once. This CDR3 comprises 14 residues. Germline values: CDR1 LGHDT, CDR2 YNNKEL (reference sequence). J lost 5 bases, V lost 4 bases, and 6 bases had no gene match. The chain is built from TRBV3-1 (or the pseudogene TRBV3-2) and TRBJ1-1; 8 nucleotides line up with TRBD1. This sequence originates from a human donor in a cohort sampled during active COVID-19. Sequenced material: peripheral blood. DNA for the CDR3: TGTGCCAGCAGCCGAGGCCGGACAGGGACTGAAGCTTTCTTT. Translation: CASSRGRTGTEAFF.